The next 26 T cell receptor beta chains were all read from a single sample in a study of cytomegalovirus exposure and HLA in healthy donors. A multiplex PCR was run with 60 Vbeta primers and 13 Jbeta primers. Assay used: immunoSEQ multiplex PCR; TCRdb lists only in-frame clones, some missing. The repertoire holds approximately 150,000 clones, with 73% as singletons. The specimen was PBMCs. The receptor source for this set is a young woman in good health and CMV-seropositive.

This rearrangement joins TRBV7-9 to TRBJ2-7; 7 bases are a match to TRBD2. This CDR3 is 15 amino acids long. Germline V gene lookup returns CDR1 SEHNR and CDR2 FQNEAQ (reference sequence). Losses at the gene ends were 5 bases for V and 0 bases for J; bases not matched to a gene: 7. CDR3 sequence (DNA): TGTGCCAGCAGCCTCCAAGCGGGACCCTCCTACGAGCAGTACTTC. Protein sequence: CASSLQAGPSYEQYF. Full variable domain (rest looked up from reference TRBV7-9 and TRBJ2-7): DTGVSQNPRHKITKRGQNVTFRCDPISEHNRLYWYRQTLGQGPEFLTYFQNEAQLEKSRLLSDRFSAERPKGSFSTLEIQRTEQGDSAMYLCASSLQAGPSYEQYFGPGTRLTVT.

J is TRBJ2-1 and V is TRBV7-8; TRBD2 is a possible D gene (5 bases). The CDR3 has 17 residues. Germline values: CDR1 SGHVS, CDR2 FQNEAQ. Trimming shortened V by 0 bases and J by 0 bases, and 12 bases separated the two germline ends. The CDR3 DNA reads TGTGCCAGCAGCTTAGCGGTCGGGGAGAGCTCCTACAATGAGCAGTTCTTC. Translating it yields CASSLAVGESSYNEQFF. Full variable domain (missing parts from reference TRBV7-8 and TRBJ2-1): GAGVSQSPRYKVAKRGQDVALRCDPISGHVSLFWYQQALGQGPEFLTYFQNEAQLDKSGLPSDRFFAERPEGSVSTLKIQRTQQEDSAVYLCASSLAVGESSYNEQFFGPGTRLTVL.

The V and J genes are TRBV27 and TRBJ2-5; tentative D call: TRBD2 (7 bases). The J call is uncertain, as TRBJ2-7 better fits the DNA end. Germline values: CDR1 MNHEY, CDR2 SMNVEV (reference sequence). CDR3 length equals 16 residues. The CDR3, as DNA: TGTGCCAGCAGATCTGTTGGGGGGGCCAGCTCCTACGAGCAGTACTTC. This sequence encodes CASRSVGGASSYEQYF.

Of note for this clone: The same CDR3 can be traced to other DNA sequences in this sample. The chain is built from TRBV7-3 and TRBJ2-1; 8 bases line up with TRBD2. V shed 1 base, J shed 3 bases, and the junction held 2 bases outside the gene matches. CDR3 length: 15 residues. The germline gives CDR1 SGHTA, CDR2 FQGTGA. The CDR3 DNA sequence: TGTGCCAGCAGCTTAAGTAGCGGGGACTACAATGAGCAGTTCTTC. It specifies CASSLSSGDYNEQFF.

The chain combines TRBV7-2 with TRBJ1-2; weak D call: TRBD1 (5 bases). The CDR3 contains 14 residues. Deletions cut 2 bases from V and 6 bases from J, with 13 bases between. Germline V gives CDR1 SGHTA, CDR2 FQGNSA. CDR3 region: CASSLRAAGDGYTF. The CDR3, as DNA: TGTGCCAGCAGCTTAAGAGCGGCGGGGGATGGCTACACCTTC.

This clone occurred a few times. This chain links TRBV10-3 with TRBJ2-1; 10 bases line up with TRBD2. V lost 8 bases and J lost 4; bases outside the gene matches: 8. This CDR3 comprises 15 residues. Germline V gene sequence: CDR1 ENHRY, CDR2 SYGVKD. This chain's CDR3 is CAIRQRGGGYNEQFF. CDR3 DNA sequence: TGTGCCATCCGTCAGCGGGGGGGTGGGTACAATGAGCAGTTCTTC.

The chain couples TRBV10-3 to TRBJ2-5, with D maybe TRBD1 (6 bases). The closer fit of TRBJ2-7 to the DNA end suggests the J call may be wrong. The CDR3 is made up of 16 amino acids. Germline V gene data show CDR1 as ENHRY and CDR2 as SYGVKD. The CDR3 DNA follows: TGTGCCATCAGTGAGCCGGAAGACGTCAGGGGCCACGAGCAGTACTTC. Protein product: CAISEPEDVRGHEQYF.

This chain connects TRBV14 to TRBJ1-4; D remains ambiguous. Germline-derived CDR1 and CDR2 are SGHDN and FVKESK. The length of the CDR3 is 13 residues. Trimming removed 0 bases from V and 8 bases from J, with 7 bases in between. The CDR3 bases are TGTGCCAGCAGCCAAGATTACCGGGAAAAACTGTTTTTT. It specifies CASSQDYREKLFF. Combining the CDR3 with reference TRBV14 and TRBJ1-4 gives the whole variable domain EAGVTQFPSHSVIEKGQTVTLRCDPISGHDNLYWYRRVMGKEIKFLLHFVKESKQDESGMPNNRFLAERTGGTYSTLKVQPAELEDSGVYFCASSQDYREKLFFGSGTQLSVL.

This chain joins TRBV6-1 and TRBJ1-5; D is undetermined. The ends were cut back, 6 bases at V and 2 bases at J, with 14 bases in the middle. The CDR3 loop spans 15 amino acids. Germline V gene lookup returns CDR1 MNHNS and CDR2 SASEGT. CDR3 nucleotides: TGTGCCAGCAGGGGAGGGATTTTGGGCAATCAGCCCCAGCATTTT. It encodes CASRGGILGNQPQHF.

The V gene is TRBV7-2, the J gene TRBJ1-1; D unclear. Per the germline V gene, CDR1 is SGHTA and CDR2 is FQGNSA. The CDR3 spans 14 residues. The V gene lost 6 bases and the J gene lost 5 bases, with 16 bases spanning the gap. The DNA of the CDR3 is TGTGCCAGCAGTCGGAACGGGTTGAGGACTGAAGCTTTCTTT. Its translation is CASSRNGLRTEAFF.

The rearrangement links TRBV5-6 to TRBJ1-2; no clear D. This CDR3 spans 15 amino acids. CDR1 SGHDT and CDR2 YYEEEE come from the germline V gene. The ends were cut back, 4 bases at V and 6 bases at J, with 19 bases in the middle. The CDR3 DNA follows: TGTGCCAGCAGCCGTACCGTCCTGGCGGCAGATGGCTACACCTTC. Translated, it gives CASSRTVLAADGYTF.

This clone was counted between two and nine times. V usage is TRBV4-1 and J usage is TRBJ2-7, with D unclear. Between the trimmed V and J ends, which lost 0 bases and 6 bases, there was a span of 9 bases. Germline lookup yields CDR1 MGHRA and CDR2 YSYEKL. The CDR3 is 13 residues long. CDR3 bases: TGCGCCAGCAGCCAAGAACTTTCGGGCGAGCAGTACTTC. It codes for CASSQELSGEQYF.

V is TRBV27 and J is TRBJ1-5; D remains unclear. V was pared by 0 bases and J by 5 bases, with 8 bases between. The CDR3 has 14 amino acids. The V gene's germline CDR1 is MNHEY and CDR2 SMNVEV (reference sequence). Here the CDR3 reads CASSLSWRYQPQHF. CDR3 DNA sequence: TGTGCCAGCAGTTTATCCTGGAGATATCAGCCCCAGCATTTT.

The chain has TRBV30 and TRBJ2-5; the match to TRBD1 covers 9 bases. This CDR3 comprises 13 residues. Germline-derived CDR1 and CDR2 are GTSNPN and SVGIG (reference sequence). V was clipped by 0 bases and J by 4 bases; unmatched bases: 0. The CDR3 is CAWSVQGAETQYF. In DNA, the CDR3 is TGTGCCTGGAGTGTACAGGGGGCAGAGACCCAGTACTTC.

The chain links TRBV27 to TRBJ2-7; 8 bases map to TRBD1. V lost 0 bases and J lost 2; bases outside the gene matches: 6. The CDR3 loop spans 16 amino acids. The germline V gene has CDR1 MNHEY and CDR2 SMNVEV (reference sequence). CDR3 loop: CASSLSPGTGTYEQYF. The CDR3 DNA sequence: TGTGCCAGCAGTTTATCCCCCGGGACAGGAACCTACGAGCAGTACTTC.

This sequence joins TRBV7-3 and TRBJ2-1; D uncertain. Germline loops: CDR1 SGHTA, CDR2 FQGTGA. This CDR3 is built from 15 residues. V gave up 2 bases and J gave up 0 bases, with 8 bases separating them. The CDR3 DNA reads TGTGCCAGCAGCTTATATGCCAGCTCCTACAATGAGCAGTTCTTC. Protein: CASSLYASSYNEQFF.

The rearrangement uses TRBV7-2 and TRBJ1-3, with D perhaps TRBD1 (5 bases). This CDR3 is 16 amino acids long. V dropped 1 base and J dropped 3 bases, with 13 bases sitting between them. Germline V gene lookup returns CDR1 SGHTA and CDR2 FQGNSA. This chain's CDR3 is CASSLVASRDGNTIYF. The CDR3 nucleotides are TGTGCCAGCAGCTTAGTGGCGTCCAGGGATGGAAACACCATATATTTT. Complete variable domain (other parts from reference TRBV7-2 and TRBJ1-3): GAGVSQSPSNKVTEKGKDVELRCDPISGHTALYWYRQSLGQGLEFLIYFQGNSAPDKSGLPSDRFSAERTGGSVSTLTIQRTQQEDSAVYLCASSLVASRDGNTIYFGEGSWLTVV.

The CDR3: CASSMDPGVETQYF. CDR3 sequence (DNA): TGTGCCAGTAGTATGGATCCAGGGGTAGAGACCCAGTACTTC. This chain connects TRBV19 to TRBJ2-5; a possible D gene is TRBD1 (6 bases). This CDR3 spans 14 amino acids. V lost 3 bases and J 4 bases, leaving 12 bases between the germline ends. Germline V gene data show CDR1 as LNHDA and CDR2 as SQIVND (reference sequence).

The chain has TRBV7-2 and TRBJ2-7; D remains unclear. This CDR3 comprises 12 residues. Germline-derived CDR1 and CDR2 are SGHTA and FQGNSA. Trimming stripped 2 bases from V and 3 bases from J, with 5 bases between. For the CDR3, the DNA is TGTGCCAGCAGCTTACTAGGCTACGAGCAGTACTTC. This codes for CASSLLGYEQYF. The full variable domain, completed using reference TRBV7-2 and TRBJ2-7, is GAGVSQSPSNKVTEKGKDVELRCDPISGHTALYWYRQSLGQGLEFLIYFQGNSAPDKSGLPSDRFSAERTGGSVSTLTIQRTQQEDSAVYLCASSLLGYEQYFGPGTRLTVT.

This rearrangement joins TRBV7-8 to TRBJ2-7; D might be TRBD2 (6 bases). CDR1 SGHVS and CDR2 FQNEAQ come from the germline V gene. The CDR3 is 18 residues long. Trimming took off 5 bases at V and 1 base at J, with 24 bases between the two ends. The CDR3 reads CASSITRGRGISSYEQYF. DNA for the CDR3: TGTGCCAGCAGCATAACCCGCGGGCGGGGCATATCTTCCTACGAGCAGTACTTC.

The J gene is TRBJ2-7, the V gene TRBV6-5; 10 nucleotides align to TRBD1. In germline, CDR1 is MNHEY, CDR2 SVGAGI. V was clipped by 6 bases and J by 3 bases; unmatched bases: 5. The CDR3 totals 14 residues. This chain's CDR3 is CASSKGTGVYEQYF. In DNA, the CDR3 is TGTGCCAGCAGCAAAGGGACAGGGGTCTACGAGCAGTACTTC.

A few counts support this clone. The rearrangement links TRBV28 to TRBJ2-5; TRBD1 matches at 12 bases. With V trimmed by 6 bases and J by 5 bases, 22 bases remained unmatched. Germline lookup yields CDR1 MDHEN and CDR2 SYDVKM. CDR3 size: 20 residues. The CDR3 DNA follows: TGTGCCAGCAGCCCTTTTCCCGGCGGTCCGGGACAGGGGGCGAGGGAGACCCAGTACTTC. Amino acids: CASSPFPGGPGQGARETQYF.

The table lists this clone with a few counts. CDR3 in amino acids: CASSSDTQYF. In DNA form, the CDR3 reads TGTGCCAGCAGTTCGGATACGCAGTATTTT. V gene TRBV28 combines with J gene TRBJ2-3; D is uncertain. V lost 4 bases to trimming and J lost 6 bases, with 2 bases between them. This CDR3 is built from 10 residues. Per the germline V gene, CDR1 is MDHEN and CDR2 is SYDVKM.

The chain carries TRBV6-6 and TRBJ1-5; a weak D match, TRBD1 (5 bases). Trimming removed 6 bases at V and 2 bases at J, with 11 bases between. This CDR3 has 14 amino acids. The germline CDR1 and CDR2 sequences are MNHNY and SVGAGI (reference sequence). CDR3 protein: CASRPKGGNQPQHF. The CDR3 DNA reads as TGTGCCAGCAGACCCAAAGGGGGCAATCAGCCCCAGCATTTT.

A few counts support this clone. The chain has TRBV4-1 and TRBJ2-7; TRBD2 might be the D (5 bases). The V gene's germline CDR1 is MGHRA and CDR2 YSYEKL. The CDR3 contains 13 residues. V was shortened by 4 bases and J by 3 bases, with 10 bases between the two germline ends. Here the CDR3 reads CASSPGVGYEQYF. DNA of the CDR3: TGCGCCAGCAGCCCCGGGGTAGGCTACGAGCAGTACTTC.

The chain has TRBV6-6 and TRBJ1-5; the D gene is possibly TRBD1 (6 bases). The CDR3 runs 16 residues. The ends were cut back, 0 bases at V and 0 bases at J, with 9 bases in the middle. From germline, CDR1 is MNHNY and CDR2 SVGAGI (reference sequence). The CDR3 sequence: CASSYSRTDSNQPQHF. The CDR3 bases are TGTGCCAGCAGTTACTCCCGGACAGATAGCAATCAGCCCCAGCATTTT.